This TCR beta chain was identified in a study of blood T cell repertoires in COVID-19. Turning to the study itself: The United States, Italy and Spain were the sources of the acute and convalescent COVID-19 samples. PBMCs, B-cell-depleted T cells, or T cells provided the cDNA or gDNA that made up the material.

In the original analysis: Researchers report that nucleated cell counts were estimated from reference gene primer amplification. TCRdb's copy holds only in-frame clones and misses some; the assay was immunoSEQ multiplex PCR. V and J calls and clone size follow that table, whereas D and trimming were derived from the DNA. The table records 250,000 or so clones, around four fifths of them present only once. Germline lookup yields CDR1 SGHRS and CDR2 YFSETQ. The CDR3 length is 14 residues. Trimming took 6 bases from V and 2 from J, leaving 13 bases between them. This sequence was found in a woman aged 55-75 years with active or convalescent COVID-19. The sample comprised peripheral blood. The chain uses TRBV5-1 and TRBJ2-3; D is possibly TRBD2 (6 bases). The CDR3 loop is CASTPLANTDTQYF. The CDR3 bases are TGCGCCAGCACCCCTCTAGCGAACACAGATACGCAGTATTTT. Drawing the rest from reference TRBV5-1 and TRBJ2-3, the complete variable domain is KAGVTQTPRYLIKTRGQQVTLSCSPISGHRSVSWYQQTPGQGLQFLFEYFSETQRNKGNFPGRFSGRQFSNSRSEMNVSTLELGDSALYLCASTPLANTDTQYFGPGTRLTVL.